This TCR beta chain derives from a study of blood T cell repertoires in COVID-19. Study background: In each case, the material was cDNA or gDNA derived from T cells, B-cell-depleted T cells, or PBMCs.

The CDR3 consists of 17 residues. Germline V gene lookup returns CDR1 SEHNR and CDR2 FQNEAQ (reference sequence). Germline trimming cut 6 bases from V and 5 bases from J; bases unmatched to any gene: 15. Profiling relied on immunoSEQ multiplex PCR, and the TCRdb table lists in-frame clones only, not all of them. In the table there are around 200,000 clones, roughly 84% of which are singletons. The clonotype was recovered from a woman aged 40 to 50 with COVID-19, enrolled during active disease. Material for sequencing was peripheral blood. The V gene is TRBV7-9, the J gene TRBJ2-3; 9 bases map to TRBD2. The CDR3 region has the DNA TGTGCCAGCAGTTTCACAGGACTAGCGCGAGGTGGAGATACGCAGTATTTT. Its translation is CASSFTGLARGGDTQYF.